This T cell receptor beta chain was identified during a study of cytomegalovirus exposure and HLA in healthy donors. Findings and caveats of the study: A previous analysis found most TCR beta V segments productive roughly 90% or roughly 30% of the time. The presence/absence work took it that sequencing depth was about the same across donors. High specificity and sensitivity for cytomegalovirus status were reported for the classifier.

Concerning this clone: The target antigen is unknown.

In germline, CDR1 is PRHDT, CDR2 FYEKMQ (reference sequence). Trimming took 4 bases from V and 2 from J; bases not matched to a gene: 4. This CDR3 is built from 14 residues. PCR used 60 Vbeta primers and 13 Jbeta primers. The repertoire was sequenced with immunoSEQ multiplex PCR; TCRdb's copy has only in-frame clones and lacks some. This table holds around 120,000 clones, 70% to 85% found once. Sequencing was performed on PBMCs. The rearrangement links TRBV13 to TRBJ2-7; 8 bases map to TRBD1. The TCR sequence derives from an older woman in good health and CMV-seropositive. The DNA of the CDR3 is TGTGCCAGCAGCTCTTCGGACAGGGCCTACGAGCAGTACTTC. It translates to CASSSSDRAYEQYF.